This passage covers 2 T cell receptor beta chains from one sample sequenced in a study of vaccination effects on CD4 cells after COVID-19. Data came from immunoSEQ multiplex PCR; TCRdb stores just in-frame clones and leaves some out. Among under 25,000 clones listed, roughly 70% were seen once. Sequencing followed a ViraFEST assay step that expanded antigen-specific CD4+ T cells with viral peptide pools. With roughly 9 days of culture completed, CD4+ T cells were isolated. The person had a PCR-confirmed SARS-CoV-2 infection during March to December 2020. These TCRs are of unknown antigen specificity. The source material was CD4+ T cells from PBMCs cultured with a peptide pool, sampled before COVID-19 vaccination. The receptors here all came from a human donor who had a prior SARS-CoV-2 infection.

For the CDR3, the DNA is TGTGCCAGCAGTTTATCCCTTTTGAACCCTGGCTACACCTTC. It translates to CASSLSLLNPGYTF. The chain has TRBV27 and TRBJ1-2, with D unclear. The CDR3 runs 14 residues. Germline assignment: CDR1 MNHEY and CDR2 SMNVEV (reference sequence). Trimming took 0 bases from V and 7 from J, leaving 12 bases between them.

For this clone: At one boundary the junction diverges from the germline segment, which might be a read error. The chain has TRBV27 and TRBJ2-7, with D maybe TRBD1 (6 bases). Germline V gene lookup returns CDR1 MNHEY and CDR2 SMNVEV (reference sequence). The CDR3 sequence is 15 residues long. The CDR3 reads CASSLSWTVSHEQYF. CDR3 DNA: TGTGCCAGCAGCCTCTCATGGACAGTCTCCCACGAGCAGTACTTC.